These T cell receptor beta chains were read from a single sample in a study of blood T cell repertoires in COVID-19. Measured with immunoSEQ multiplex PCR; TCRdb has only the in-frame clones, and not every one. The sample contains about 62,000 clones, 75% to 90% of which appear only once. Sequences were obtained from peripheral blood. All receptors derive from an elderly woman with acute or convalescent COVID-19. The CDR3 runs from the conserved cysteine through the conserved F or W. D genes are given only for firm matches. Clone size is stated in some rows and not others, as once, few, many or a class when expanded.

d_gene: TRBD1
j_gene: TRBJ2-5
abundance: NA
v_gene: TRBV5-8
CDR3nt: TGTGCCAGCAGCTTGGACCCGGGACAGGGGGGGGAGACCCAGTACTTC
CDR3aa: CASSLDPGQGGETQYF

d_gene: NA
j_gene: TRBJ2-3
abundance: NA
v_gene: TRBV19
CDR3nt: TGTGCCAGTAGCAGGGCTAGCACAGATACGCAGTATTTT
CDR3aa: CASSRASTDTQYF

d_gene: NA
j_gene: TRBJ2-7
abundance: NA
v_gene: TRBV7-9
CDR3nt: TGTGCCAGCAGCTCCTGGGAGCACTCCTACGAGCAGTACTTC
CDR3aa: CASSSWEHSYEQYF

d_gene: NA
j_gene: TRBJ1-1
abundance: NA
v_gene: TRBV19
CDR3nt: TGTGCCAGTAGTATCCCCCCCGACAGTACTGAAGCTTTCTTT
CDR3aa: CASSIPPDSTEAFF

d_gene: TRBD1
j_gene: TRBJ1-3
abundance: NA
v_gene: TRBV18
CDR3nt: TGTGCCAGCTCACCAAGGGACAGGGCCGGAAACACCATATATTTT
CDR3aa: CASSPRDRAGNTIYF

d_gene: NA
j_gene: TRBJ1-1
abundance: NA
v_gene: TRBV30
CDR3nt: TGTGCCTGGAAGCTAAGGGTGGGGCGGAACACTGAAGCTTTCTTT
CDR3aa: CAWKLRVGRNTEAFF

d_gene: NA
j_gene: TRBJ1-1
abundance: NA
v_gene: TRBV4-1
CDR3nt: TGCGCCAGCAGCCAAGATCACACGGGCACTGAAGCTTTCTTT
CDR3aa: CASSQDHTGTEAFF

d_gene: NA
j_gene: TRBJ2-3
abundance: NA
v_gene: TRBV3-1/TRBV3-2
CDR3nt: TGTGCCAGCAGCCAAGCCCCCCTCAGCGGAAGGTATACGCAGTATTTT
CDR3aa: CASSQAPLSGRYTQYF

d_gene: NA
j_gene: TRBJ2-2
abundance: few
v_gene: TRBV5-1
CDR3nt: TGCGCCAGCAGCTTGGAAGGAGGGAACACCGGGGAGCTGTTTTTT
CDR3aa: CASSLEGGNTGELFF

d_gene: TRBD2
j_gene: TRBJ2-7
abundance: NA
v_gene: TRBV3-1/TRBV3-2
CDR3nt: TGTGCCAGCACCTCAGGCGGGAGGGCCAAGGAGCAGTACTTC
CDR3aa: CASTSGGRAKEQYF

d_gene: TRBD1
j_gene: TRBJ1-2
abundance: NA
v_gene: TRBV3-1/TRBV3-2
CDR3nt: TGTGCCAGCAGCCCAGGGGGCGGCTACACCTTC
CDR3aa: CASSPGGGYTF

d_gene: NA
j_gene: TRBJ1-1
abundance: NA
v_gene: TRBV9
CDR3nt: TGTGCCAGCAGCGTTTCAGGGGAGAACACTGAAGCTTTCTTT
CDR3aa: CASSVSGENTEAFF

d_gene: NA
j_gene: TRBJ1-1
abundance: NA
v_gene: TRBV7-3
CDR3nt: TGTGCCAGCAGATCGACCAGGTTCGGCACTGAAGCTTTCTTT
CDR3aa: CASRSTRFGTEAFF

d_gene: NA
j_gene: TRBJ2-5
abundance: NA
v_gene: TRBV30
CDR3nt: TGTGCCTGGAGCTGGACACCCCAAGAGACCCAGTACTTC
CDR3aa: CAWSWTPQETQYF

d_gene: NA
j_gene: TRBJ2-4
abundance: once
v_gene: TRBV6-5
CDR3nt: TGTGCCAGCAGTTTACGTACGGGGGACAAAAACATTCAGTACTTC
CDR3aa: CASSLRTGDKNIQYF

d_gene: NA
j_gene: TRBJ1-2
abundance: NA
v_gene: TRBV27
CDR3nt: TGTGCCAGCAGTCTGAGGCGGAACTATGGCTACACCTTC
CDR3aa: CASSLRRNYGYTF

d_gene: NA
j_gene: TRBJ2-3
abundance: NA
v_gene: TRBV12-5
CDR3nt: TGTGCTAGTGGTCTAGGGGTCGGGGGACTGGGAGATACGCAGTATTTT
CDR3aa: CASGLGVGGLGDTQYF

d_gene: NA
j_gene: TRBJ1-5
abundance: NA
v_gene: TRBV19
CDR3nt: TGTGCCAGTAGTATAGGGGGGGGCGCAGGCAATCAGCCCCAGCATTTT
CDR3aa: CASSIGGGAGNQPQHF

d_gene: TRBD2
j_gene: TRBJ2-1
abundance: NA
v_gene: TRBV3-1/TRBV3-2
CDR3nt: TGTGCCAGCAGCCCGACTAGCCTGAATGAGCAGTTCTTC
CDR3aa: CASSPTSLNEQFF

d_gene: NA
j_gene: TRBJ1-1
abundance: once
v_gene: TRBV27
CDR3nt: TGTGCCAGCAGTCCATACCGGGGGAACACTGAAGCTTTCTTT
CDR3aa: CASSPYRGNTEAFF

d_gene: TRBD1
j_gene: TRBJ1-1
abundance: NA
v_gene: TRBV7-9
CDR3nt: TGTGCCAGCAGCTCCCGGGACAGGGTTTCTGAAGCTTTCTTT
CDR3aa: CASSSRDRVSEAFF

d_gene: NA
j_gene: TRBJ2-1
abundance: many
v_gene: TRBV9
CDR3nt: TGTGCCAGCAGCGCCGTAGCATCCTCCTACAATGAGCAGTTCTTC
CDR3aa: CASSAVASSYNEQFF

d_gene: TRBD1
j_gene: TRBJ1-1
abundance: NA
v_gene: TRBV6-5
CDR3nt: TGTGCCAGCAGTTCCACGACAGGGGCGGCGTTCACTGAAGCTTTCTTT
CDR3aa: CASSSTTGAAFTEAFF

d_gene: NA
j_gene: TRBJ1-5
abundance: NA
v_gene: TRBV19
CDR3nt: TGTGCCAGTAGACATGGACAGACCGATAGCAATCAGCCCCAGCATTTT
CDR3aa: CASRHGQTDSNQPQHF

d_gene: NA
j_gene: TRBJ1-2
abundance: once
v_gene: TRBV18
CDR3nt: TGTGCCAGCTCACCAAAGCGGGAAGAGGGCTATGGCTACACCTTC
CDR3aa: CASSPKREEGYGYTF

d_gene: NA
j_gene: TRBJ1-6
abundance: NA
v_gene: TRBV6-6
CDR3nt: TGTGCCAGCAGTTCTCAGGATTCACCCCTCCACTTT
CDR3aa: CASSSQDSPLHF

d_gene: TRBD2
j_gene: TRBJ2-1
abundance: NA
v_gene: TRBV25-1
CDR3nt: TGTGCCACCCGGACTAGCGGAGACTACAATGAGCAGTTCTTC
CDR3aa: CATRTSGDYNEQFF

d_gene: NA
j_gene: TRBJ1-6
abundance: NA
v_gene: TRBV23-1
CDR3nt: TGCGCCAGCAGTCAAAGTAGTGCTGCGGGGGCCTCACCCCTCCACTTT
CDR3aa: CASSQSSAAGASPLHF

d_gene: TRBD2
j_gene: TRBJ2-3
abundance: NA
v_gene: TRBV7-9
CDR3nt: TGTGCCAGCAGCCCCACCGGCGGGGGGGCTAGCACAGATACGCAGTATTTT
CDR3aa: CASSPTGGGASTDTQYF

d_gene: TRBD1
j_gene: TRBJ2-5
abundance: once
v_gene: TRBV30
CDR3nt: TGTGCCTCCGCTCGGGCAGGGGGCGTCGAGACCCAGTACTTC
CDR3aa: CASARAGGVETQYF

d_gene: NA
j_gene: TRBJ2-3
abundance: NA
v_gene: TRBV18
CDR3nt: TGTGCCAGCTCCCACCTTGTCGAGTTCACAGATACGCAGTATTTT
CDR3aa: CASSHLVEFTDTQYF

d_gene: TRBD2
j_gene: TRBJ2-3
abundance: NA
v_gene: TRBV20-1
CDR3nt: TGCAGTGCTAGTGGAAGGACTAGCGGGATGGCAGATACGCAGTATTTT
CDR3aa: CSASGRTSGMADTQYF

d_gene: NA
j_gene: TRBJ2-7
abundance: NA
v_gene: TRBV7-9
CDR3nt: TGTGCCAGCAGCTTATACTACGACGAGCAGTACTTC
CDR3aa: CASSLYYDEQYF

d_gene: NA
j_gene: TRBJ1-2
abundance: NA
v_gene: TRBV6-1
CDR3nt: TGTGCCAGCAGTGAAGGTGAGGGAGAGCACTATGGCTACACCTTC
CDR3aa: CASSEGEGEHYGYTF

d_gene: NA
j_gene: TRBJ1-2
abundance: NA
v_gene: TRBV30
CDR3nt: TGTGCCTGGACTCAGGGGTCTAACTATGGCTACACCTTC
CDR3aa: CAWTQGSNYGYTF

d_gene: TRBD1
j_gene: TRBJ2-2
abundance: NA
v_gene: TRBV19
CDR3nt: TGTGCCAGTATTCGTTGGAAAGGGGGCAGGGGGCCGACCGGGGAGCTGTTTTTT
CDR3aa: CASIRWKGGRGPTGELFF

d_gene: TRBD1
j_gene: TRBJ1-1
abundance: NA
v_gene: TRBV6-5
CDR3nt: TGTGCCAGCAGTAGGGACAGTAAAACTGAAGCTTTCTTT
CDR3aa: CASSRDSKTEAFF

d_gene: NA
j_gene: TRBJ1-4
abundance: NA
v_gene: TRBV2
CDR3nt: TGTGCCAGCTCTGGACAGTTGCGAAATGAAAAACTGTTTTTT
CDR3aa: CASSGQLRNEKLFF

d_gene: TRBD2
j_gene: TRBJ2-7
abundance: once
v_gene: TRBV6-5
CDR3nt: TGTGCCAGCAGACGACTAGCGGGAGGGAGTCACGAGCAGTACTTC
CDR3aa: CASRRLAGGSHEQYF

d_gene: NA
j_gene: TRBJ1-2
abundance: NA
v_gene: TRBV4-1
CDR3nt: TGCGCCAGCAGCCCCAGCTTGAGGGATGGCTACACCTTC
CDR3aa: CASSPSLRDGYTF

d_gene: NA
j_gene: TRBJ2-3
abundance: NA
v_gene: TRBV4-2
CDR3nt: TGTGCCAGCAGCCAAGATTCGGGTACAGATACGCAGTATTTT
CDR3aa: CASSQDSGTDTQYF

d_gene: TRBD1
j_gene: TRBJ2-1
abundance: NA
v_gene: TRBV19
CDR3nt: TGTGCCAGTAGCCCCACAGGGGGCGGAAGCTCCTACAATGAGCAGTTCTTC
CDR3aa: CASSPTGGGSSYNEQFF

d_gene: TRBD2
j_gene: TRBJ2-7
abundance: NA
v_gene: TRBV6-5
CDR3nt: TGTGCCAGCAAGCGGGGTGCCGGGCCTTCCGAGCAGTACTTC
CDR3aa: CASKRGAGPSEQYF

d_gene: TRBD1
j_gene: TRBJ2-7
abundance: NA
v_gene: TRBV6-2/TRBV6-3
CDR3nt: TGTGCCAGCAGCCCCGGGACAGGGTACGAGCAGTACTTC
CDR3aa: CASSPGTGYEQYF

d_gene: NA
j_gene: TRBJ2-7
abundance: NA
v_gene: TRBV19
CDR3nt: TGTGCCAGTAGTATCAGACAGGACCACGTCGAGCAGTACTTC
CDR3aa: CASSIRQDHVEQYF